Listed here are 26 T cell receptor beta chains from one sample, sequenced in a study of cytomegalovirus exposure and HLA in healthy donors. A multiplex PCR was run with 60 Vbeta primers and 13 Jbeta primers. The assay was immunoSEQ multiplex PCR, and TCRdb's table has in-frame clones only and misses some. The table records about 170,000 clones, 82% of them present only once. The sample consisted of PBMCs. These receptors came from a male donor in good health and CMV-seronegative.

The rearrangement uses TRBV2 and TRBJ1-5; 9 bases are a match to TRBD1. Trimming cost V 8 bases and J 6 bases; bases outside gene matches: 11. The CDR3 runs 15 residues. Germline CDR1 SNHLY, CDR2 FYNNEI. CDR3 DNA sequence: TGTGCCAGCGGACCGGGACAGGGAGGGAGTCAGCCCCAGCATTTT. This sequence encodes CASGPGQGGSQPQHF.

V usage is TRBV6-5 and J usage is TRBJ1-2; D possibly corresponds to TRBD1 (6 bases). The germline gives CDR1 MNHEY, CDR2 SVGAGI. This CDR3 is 12 amino acids long. The chain's CDR3 is CVSTPGAGGYTF. The CDR3 DNA reads as TGTGTCAGTACCCCAGGGGCAGGGGGCTACACCTTC.

The chain uses TRBV5-4 and TRBJ2-3, with D tentatively TRBD2 (5 bases). Germline V gene lookup returns CDR1 SGHNT and CDR2 YYREEE (reference sequence). The CDR3 runs 14 residues. The V end lost 5 bases, the J end lost 2 bases, and 12 bases lay between the germline ends. The CDR3 nucleotides read TGTGCCAGCAGTCCGAGCGGAGACACAGATACGCAGTATTTT. This translates into CASSPSGDTDTQYF.

The chain recombines TRBV9 with TRBJ1-1; 8 positions agree with TRBD1. CDR3 length equals 16 residues. The germline gives CDR1 SGDLS, CDR2 YYNGEE. Losses at the gene ends were 0 bases for V and 1 base for J; bases not matched to a gene: 5. CDR3 in DNA: TGTGCCAGCAGCGTAGGGACGGACAGGGCGAACACTGAAGCTTTCTTT. Amino acid sequence: CASSVGTDRANTEAFF.

The V gene is TRBV27, the J gene TRBJ2-1; the D is unclear. Germline V CDR1 and CDR2: MNHEY, SMNVEV (reference sequence). The CDR3 is 15 amino acids. The ends were cut back, 2 bases at V and 0 bases at J, with 8 bases in the middle. CDR3 in amino acids: CASSLGWSSYNEQFF. CDR3 DNA: TGTGCCAGCAGTTTAGGGTGGAGCTCCTACAATGAGCAGTTCTTC.

The chain is built from TRBV25-1 and TRBJ1-4; the D gene is possibly TRBD1 (5 bases). Germline CDR1 is MGHDK and CDR2 is SYGVNS. The germline V and J ends were trimmed by 1 base and 5 bases, with 8 bases remaining between them. The CDR3 has 14 amino acids. The CDR3 DNA reads TGTGCCAGCAGTGAATGGGGGGGGAATGAAAAACTGTTTTTT. As protein: CASSEWGGNEKLFF.

The chain employs TRBV5-1 and TRBJ1-6; D is unresolved. V lost 4 bases and J 0 bases, leaving 5 bases between the germline ends. CDR1 and CDR2 from the germline V gene are SGHRS and YFSETQ. The CDR3 loop spans 14 amino acids. The CDR3 DNA sequence: TGCGCCAGCAGCCTTAGCTCCTATAATTCACCCCTCCACTTT. Encoded protein: CASSLSSYNSPLHF. The full variable domain, rest sourced from reference TRBV5-1 and TRBJ1-6, is KAGVTQTPRYLIKTRGQQVTLSCSPISGHRSVSWYQQTPGQGLQFLFEYFSETQRNKGNFPGRFSGRQFSNSRSEMNVSTLELGDSALYLCASSLSSYNSPLHFGNGTRLTVT.

The rearrangement links TRBV27 to TRBJ2-7; 7 positions agree with TRBD2. The CDR3 is made up of 15 amino acids. Germline V gives CDR1 MNHEY, CDR2 SMNVEV (reference sequence). After removal of 0 bases from V and 2 bases from J, the junction contained 4 bases not matched to a gene. CDR3 sequence reads: CASSLSPGGTYEQYF. CDR3 nucleotide sequence: TGTGCCAGCAGTTTATCACCGGGAGGAACCTACGAGCAGTACTTC.

The chain combines TRBV30 with TRBJ2-2; D is undetermined. The CDR3 runs 14 residues. Deletions cut 2 bases from V and 4 bases from J, with 11 bases between. CDR1 and CDR2 from the germline V gene are GTSNPN and SVGIG (reference sequence). The CDR3: CAWSTPEATGELFF. The CDR3 DNA sequence: TGTGCCTGGAGTACGCCAGAGGCCACCGGGGAGCTGTTTTTT.

The chain links TRBV30 to TRBJ1-3; D may be TRBD1 (5 bases). The length of the CDR3 is 17 residues. V lost 7 bases, J lost 2 bases, and 24 bases lay in between. Looked up from germline, CDR1 is GTSNPN and CDR2 is SVGIG (reference sequence). The CDR3 nucleotides are TGTGCCTTGGAAGCGGGGCTTCTAAGGCTCGCTGGAAACACCATATATTTT. The encoded protein is CALEAGLLRLAGNTIYF.

The chain joins TRBV6-5 to TRBJ2-7; D might be TRBD1 (5 bases). Trimming removed 0 bases from V and 2 bases from J, with 14 bases in between. There are 16 residues in the CDR3. The V gene's germline CDR1 is MNHEY and CDR2 SVGAGI. In DNA, the CDR3 is TGTGCCAGCAGTTACTCAGGGGCCCGCATGACCTACGAGCAGTACTTC. It yields the protein CASSYSGARMTYEQYF.

This chain joins TRBV6-5 and TRBJ1-2; a weak D match, TRBD1 (5 bases). The V gene's germline CDR1 is MNHEY and CDR2 SVGAGI. V lost 2 bases to trimming and J lost 6 bases, with 16 bases between them. This CDR3 is 15 amino acids long. The CDR3 here is CASSYTTFGTNGYTF. CDR3 coding DNA: TGTGCCAGCAGTTACACGACTTTCGGGACTAATGGCTACACCTTC.

CDR3 coding DNA: TGTGCCAGCAGTGAATCCGGGAGAGATACGCAGTATTTT. Translating gives CASSESGRDTQYF. The genes are TRBV6-1 and TRBJ2-3, with D tentatively TRBD2 (6 bases). Trimming left V 2 bases short and J 5 bases short, with 8 bases between. The germline V gene has CDR1 MNHNS and CDR2 SASEGT. This CDR3 is 13 amino acids long.

The gene calls are TRBV6-5 and TRBJ1-1; 10 bases are a match to TRBD1. V was clipped by 5 bases and J by 4 bases; unmatched bases: 7. The CDR3 runs 15 residues. Germline lookup yields CDR1 MNHEY and CDR2 SVGAGI. The CDR3 DNA reads TGTGCCAGCAGTACGAGGGACAGGGGAGGCACTGAAGCTTTCTTT. This translates into CASSTRDRGGTEAFF.

The chain's CDR3 is CASSSQSETQYF. CDR3 nucleotide sequence: TGTGCCAGCAGCTCCCAGTCGGAGACCCAGTACTTC. J is TRBJ2-5 and V is TRBV13; the D is unclear. The germline V and J ends were trimmed by 4 bases and 5 bases, with 8 bases remaining between them. Germline CDR1 and CDR2: PRHDT and FYEKMQ (reference sequence). This CDR3 has 12 amino acids. Supplemented by reference TRBV13 and TRBJ2-5, the full variable domain reads AAGVIQSPRHLIKEKRETATLKCYPIPRHDTVYWYQQGPGQDPQFLISFYEKMQSDKGSIPDRFSAQQFSDYHSELNMSSLELGDSALYFCASSSQSETQYFGPGTRLLVL.

This clone was counted between two and nine times. Here the CDR3 DNA reads TGCGCCAGCAGCCTCGACAGTCCCGATCAGCCCCAGCATTTT. It specifies CASSLDSPDQPQHF. The chain uses TRBV4-1 and TRBJ1-5; D is possibly TRBD1 (5 bases). V shed 4 bases and J shed 5 bases, with 12 bases lying between them. Germline CDR1 is MGHRA and CDR2 is YSYEKL. The CDR3 has 14 residues.

The chain uses TRBV28 and TRBJ2-2, with no clear D. Trimming cost V 3 bases and J 2 bases, with 7 bases left between them. Germline V CDR1 and CDR2: MDHEN, SYDVKM. This CDR3 spans 14 amino acids. This CDR3 reads CASSFPVNTGELFF. DNA for the CDR3: TGTGCCAGCAGTTTCCCGGTAAACACCGGGGAGCTGTTTTTT. Together with reference TRBV28 and TRBJ2-2, the CDR3 gives the full variable domain: DVKVTQSSRYLVKRTGEKVFLECVQDMDHENMFWYRQDPGLGLRLIYFSYDVKMKEKGDIPEGYSVSREKKERFSLILESASTNQTSMYLCASSFPVNTGELFFGEGSRLTVL.

CDR3 nucleotides: TGTGCCAGCAGTTTATTTGGCCCAGATACGCAGTATTTT. This encodes CASSLFGPDTQYF. J is TRBJ2-3 and V is TRBV27, with D unresolved. This CDR3 comprises 13 residues. The V and J ends lost 1 base and 4 bases respectively, with 6 bases between them. Germline V CDR1 and CDR2: MNHEY, SMNVEV (reference sequence).

V and J are TRBV30 and TRBJ1-5, with 7 positions matching TRBD1. The CDR3 runs 12 residues. Germline V CDR1 and CDR2: GTSNPN, SVGIG (reference sequence). CDR3 loop: CAYRQGNQPQHF. In nucleotides, the CDR3 is TGTGCTTACCGACAGGGTAATCAGCCCCAGCATTTT.

V and J are TRBV19 and TRBJ1-4; D remains unclear. The germline CDR1 and CDR2 sequences are LNHDA and SQIVND (reference sequence). V was cut by 2 bases and J by 3 bases, with 13 bases left in between. The CDR3 is made up of 16 amino acids. The CDR3 loop is CASSISQLAPNEKLFF. CDR3 bases: TGTGCCAGTAGTATATCACAGCTCGCACCTAATGAAAAACTGTTTTTT.

This chain joins TRBV4-3 and TRBJ2-6; a weak D match, TRBD2 (5 bases). CDR1 LGHNA and CDR2 YSLEER come from the germline V gene. Trimming shortened V by 0 bases and J by 2 bases, and 8 bases separated the two germline ends. The CDR3 is 16 amino acids. This chain's CDR3 is CASSQDPGTGANVLTF. In DNA, the CDR3 is TGCGCCAGCAGCCAAGATCCCGGGACTGGGGCCAACGTCCTGACTTTC.

This clone was seen only once. The rearrangement joins TRBV18 to TRBJ1-4, with 8 bases lining up with TRBD1. Germline trimming cut 3 bases from V and 11 bases from J; bases unmatched to any gene: 11. Germline assignment: CDR1 KGHSH and CDR2 LQKENI. The CDR3 totals 15 residues. The CDR3 here is CASSPAGTGGEKLFF. CDR3 DNA sequence: TGTGCCAGCTCACCTGCCGGGACAGGTGGCGAGAAACTGTTTTTT. Filled out from reference TRBV18 and TRBJ1-4, the complete variable domain reads NAGVMQNPRHLVRRRGQEARLRCSPMKGHSHVYWYRQLPEEGLKFMVYLQKENIIDESGMPKERFSAEFPKEGPSILRIQQVVRGDSAAYFCASSPAGTGGEKLFFGSGTQLSVL.

This rearrangement joins TRBV27 to TRBJ1-3, with 8 bases aligning to TRBD1. The trim removed 1 base at V and 4 bases at J, leaving 3 bases unmatched. The CDR3 length is 15 residues. The germline CDR1 and CDR2 sequences are MNHEY and SMNVEV (reference sequence). Here the CDR3 DNA reads TGTGCCAGCAGTTTATTGGGACAGGCGGGAAACACCATATATTTT. Its translation: CASSLLGQAGNTIYF.

The genes are TRBV30 and TRBJ2-2, with D unresolved. Germline V gene sequence: CDR1 GTSNPN, CDR2 SVGIG (reference sequence). V was cut by 8 bases and J by 7 bases, with 20 bases left in between. CDR3 size: 14 residues. The DNA for the CDR3 is TGTGCCGGGCCGAAACTCGAGCTGGGCGGGGAGCTGTTTTTT. Protein product: CAGPKLELGGELFF.

To note about this clone: The sample contains more than one DNA sequence encoding this CDR3. The rearrangement links TRBV9 to TRBJ1-1, with D tentatively TRBD1 (5 bases). Trimming left V 0 bases short and J 1 base short, with 7 bases between. In germline, CDR1 is SGDLS, CDR2 YYNGEE. The CDR3 covers 14 residues. The CDR3 here is CASSVGGPNTEAFF. The CDR3 DNA sequence: TGTGCCAGCAGCGTAGGGGGCCCGAACACTGAAGCTTTCTTT.

The chain joins TRBV6-6 to TRBJ1-2, with D perhaps matching TRBD1 (6 bases). Germline V gene data show CDR1 as MNHNY and CDR2 as SVGAGI (reference sequence). This CDR3 has 15 residues. Trimming took 5 bases from V and 5 from J, leaving 18 bases between them. CDR3 residues: CASSTRTAEPYGYTF. DNA of the CDR3: TGTGCCAGCAGTACAAGGACAGCGGAACCATATGGCTACACCTTC.